This T cell receptor beta chain was identified during a study of Graves' ophthalmopathy and Graves' hyperthyroidism. Study-level findings and limits: In blood appeared most of the expanded thyroid clonotypes whose frequency exceeded 0.001.

There are many counts of this clonotype. Its target is unknown. TCR beta CDR3 amplification used RNA transcripts. After a first-round RT-PCR with HTBI primers, a second-round multiplex PCR was run. TCRdb analysed the multiplex PCR reads with MiXCR anew, one entry per CDR3 protein. The data hold fewer than 650,000 distinct CDR3 sequences, with 22% observed a single time. No progression to ophthalmopathy over 18 months defined stable hyperthyroidism. As diagnostic evidence, clinical symptoms, serum thyroxine, TRAb, thyroid ultrasound and orbital computed tomography were relied upon. The PBMC fraction was derived from around 10 ml of fresh peripheral blood. The CDR3 is 16 amino acids. In germline, CDR1 is MNHNS, CDR2 SASEGT. V dropped 0 bases and J dropped 7 bases, with 13 bases sitting between them.

Sequenced: peripheral blood. The V gene is TRBV6-1, the J gene TRBJ1-6, with a possible D match to TRBD1 (6 bases). The TCR originated in a woman younger than 35 with stable Graves' hyperthyroidism. Some clones in this sample may be carry-over from other donors' samples. CDR3 sequence (DNA): TGTGCCAGCAGTGAAGCGGGGGCAGGAAGGAATTCACCCCTCCACTTT. Its translation is CASSEAGAGRNSPLHF.